The table lists the clone carrying this TCR beta chain with a count of one. Its antigen is not known. CDR3 length equals 14 residues. Germline CDR1 is SNHLY and CDR2 is FYNNEI. The V and J ends lost 7 bases and 0 bases respectively, with 13 bases between them. During the collection period, no donor immune events like infections were recorded. Profiled with immunoSEQ multiplex PCR; TCRdb holds only in-frame clones, not every one. This sample has approximately 79,000 clones; roughly nine tenths occur once, and the top ten carry 3% to 3.5%. The data derive from a study of identifying expanded T cells in peripheral blood. General observations from the study: Two-week clone count variance significantly increased as total template count grew. Over two and four weeks, about 15 and 19 clones changed, versus 1.2 between replicates.

This clonotype was obtained from a person aged 18 to 69 in good health. The sequenced sample consisted of blood. The V gene is TRBV2, the J gene TRBJ2-7; no firm D call. The CDR3 sequence: CASKAQLSSYEQYF. In DNA form, the CDR3 reads TGTGCCAGCAAAGCGCAGTTAAGCTCCTACGAGCAGTACTTC.